This is a list of T cell receptor beta chains from one sample in a study of shared clonotypes between healthy human individuals. TCRdb keeps only in-frame clones here, not all; method: immunoSEQ multiplex PCR. The sample yields about 2,100,000 clones, about 92% seen once. The sample consisted of naive CD8+ T cells from PBMCs. These receptor sequences come from a man between 18 and 29 years old in good health. Some clones in this sample may be carry-over from other donors' samples. The CDR3 runs from the conserved cysteine through the conserved F or W.

j_call	v_call	cdr3_aa
TRBJ2-2	TRBV15	CATSRQQIDTGELFF
TRBJ2-1	TRBV6-1	CASSEGVGSRYEQFF
TRBJ2-2	TRBV11-2	CASLGRPERLAGGELFF
TRBJ2-7	TRBV4-1	CASSQAQSYAYEQYF
TRBJ2-1	TRBV7-9	CASSWGGRVSYNEQFF
TRBJ2-3	TRBV4-2	CASSQEVEGGAGTQYF
TRBJ2-1	TRBV6-1	CASGPSGHSYNEQFF
TRBJ1-5	TRBV19	CASSAPDRVGNQPQHF
TRBJ1-5	TRBV28	CASSLSQPQHF
TRBJ1-1	TRBV28	CASSLTGFITEAFF
TRBJ1-1	TRBV2	CASSNGPMGTEAFF
TRBJ2-1	TRBV18	CASSPPGTSGLQGQFF
TRBJ1-2	TRBV4-2	CASSQLDRTADYGYTF
TRBJ1-1	TRBV4-2	CASSQSRGGAFF
TRBJ1-6	TRBV6-1	CASSEVPGDSNSPLHF
TRBJ2-7	TRBV29-1	CSVEDHGGPYEQYF
TRBJ1-1	TRBV30	CAWSEAGTMNTEAFF
TRBJ2-7	TRBV9	CASSVGGMAYEQYF
TRBJ2-7	TRBV19	CASKGTVLDEQYF
TRBJ2-7	TRBV6-4	CASSPFEGEGPHEQYF
TRBJ2-6	TRBV29-1	CSAALGGANVLTF
TRBJ1-1	TRBV27	CASSLLGPRELLTEAFF
TRBJ2-1	TRBV7-6	CASSLFSGDSYNEQFF
TRBJ2-1	TRBV5-1	CASSFEGANEQFF
TRBJ2-4	TRBV6-4	CASTTGARKNIQYF
TRBJ1-2	TRBV6-5	CASSYIGRVDYGYTF
TRBJ2-2	TRBV15	CATSKAGVTGELFF